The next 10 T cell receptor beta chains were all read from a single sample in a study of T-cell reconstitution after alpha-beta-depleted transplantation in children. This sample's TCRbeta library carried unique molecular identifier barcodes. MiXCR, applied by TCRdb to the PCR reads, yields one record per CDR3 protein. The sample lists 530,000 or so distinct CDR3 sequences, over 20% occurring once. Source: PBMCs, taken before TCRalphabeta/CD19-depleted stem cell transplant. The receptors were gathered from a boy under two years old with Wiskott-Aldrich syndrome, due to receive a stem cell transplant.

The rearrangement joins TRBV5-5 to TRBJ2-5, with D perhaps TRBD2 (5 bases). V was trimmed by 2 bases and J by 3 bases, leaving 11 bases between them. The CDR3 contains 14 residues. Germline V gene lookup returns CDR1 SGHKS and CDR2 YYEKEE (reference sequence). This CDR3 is CASSFGIGKETQYF. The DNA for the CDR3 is TGTGCCAGCAGCTTTGGTATCGGGAAAGAGACCCAGTACTTC.

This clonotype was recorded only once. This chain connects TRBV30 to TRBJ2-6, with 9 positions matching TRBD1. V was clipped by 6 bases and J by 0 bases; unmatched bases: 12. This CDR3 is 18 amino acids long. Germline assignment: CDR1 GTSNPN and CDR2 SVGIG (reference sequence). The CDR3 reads CACHTGTGPLSGANVLTF. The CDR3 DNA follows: TGTGCCTGCCATACCGGGACAGGGCCTCTCTCTGGGGCCAACGTCCTGACTTTC.

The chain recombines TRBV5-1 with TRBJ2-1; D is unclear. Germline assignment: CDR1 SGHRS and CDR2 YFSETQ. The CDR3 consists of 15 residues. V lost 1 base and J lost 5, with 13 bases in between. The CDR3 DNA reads TGCGCCAGCAGCTTGCTTTTCGGGCCCGACAATGAGCAGTTCTTC. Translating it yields CASSLLFGPDNEQFF.

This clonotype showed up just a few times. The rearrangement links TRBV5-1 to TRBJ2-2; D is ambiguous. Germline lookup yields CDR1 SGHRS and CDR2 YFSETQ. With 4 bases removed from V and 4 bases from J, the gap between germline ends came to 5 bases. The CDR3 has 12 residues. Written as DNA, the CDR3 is TGCGCCAGCAGCACCCCCACCGGGGAGCTGTTTTTT. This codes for CASSTPTGELFF.

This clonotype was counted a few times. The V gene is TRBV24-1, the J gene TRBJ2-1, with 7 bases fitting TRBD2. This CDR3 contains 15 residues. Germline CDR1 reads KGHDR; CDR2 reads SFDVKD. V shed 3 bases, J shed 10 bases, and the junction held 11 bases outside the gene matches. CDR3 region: CATSDLGGSLKEQFF. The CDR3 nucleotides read TGTGCCACCAGTGATCTTGGCGGGAGTTTAAAGGAGCAGTTCTTC.

CDR3: CASSYRDRGHEQYF. CDR3 nucleotide sequence: TGTGCCAGCAGTTATAGGGACAGGGGCCACGAGCAGTACTTC. The chain combines TRBV6-5 with TRBJ2-7; 10 positions match TRBD1. V was pared by 3 bases and J by 5 bases, with 4 bases of the junction left unmatched. The CDR3 length is 14 residues. Germline CDR1 reads MNHEY; CDR2 reads SVGAGI.

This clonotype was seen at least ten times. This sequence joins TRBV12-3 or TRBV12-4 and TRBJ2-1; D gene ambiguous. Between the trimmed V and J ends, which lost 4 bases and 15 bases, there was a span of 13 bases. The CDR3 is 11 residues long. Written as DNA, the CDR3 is TGTGCCAGCAGTTCGGGTCTGATTCTGTTCTTC. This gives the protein CASSSGLILFF.

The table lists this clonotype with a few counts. CDR3 nucleotide sequence: TGTGCCCGCCAACTAGCGGGAGGGGCAGATACGCAGTATTTT. Translating gives CARQLAGGADTQYF. The chain carries TRBV30 and TRBJ2-3, with 13 bases fitting TRBD2. Germline assignment: CDR1 GTSNPN and CDR2 SVGIG (reference sequence). The trim removed 8 bases at V and 4 bases at J, leaving 6 bases unmatched. This CDR3 region has 14 residues.

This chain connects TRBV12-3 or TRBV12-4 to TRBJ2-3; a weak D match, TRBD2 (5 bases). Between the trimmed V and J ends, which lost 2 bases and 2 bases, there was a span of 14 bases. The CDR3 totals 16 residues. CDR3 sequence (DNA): TGTGCCAGCAGTTTAACCACTAGAGCTTTCACAGATACGCAGTATTTT. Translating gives CASSLTTRAFTDTQYF.

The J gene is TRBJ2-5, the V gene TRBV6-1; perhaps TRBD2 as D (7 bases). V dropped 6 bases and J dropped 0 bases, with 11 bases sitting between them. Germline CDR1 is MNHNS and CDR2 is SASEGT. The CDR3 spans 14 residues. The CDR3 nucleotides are TGTGCCAGCAGGGGGGGGCCTTACCAAGAGACCCAGTACTTC. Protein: CASRGGPYQETQYF.